This passage covers 27 T cell receptor beta chains from one sample sequenced in a study of T-cell reconstitution after alpha-beta-depleted transplantation in children. Unique molecular identifiers were incorporated when the TCRbeta library was constructed. Via MiXCR, TCRdb re-called the PCR reads, giving one row per CDR3 protein. The data contain hundreds of thousands of distinct CDR3 sequences, over 10% of them singletons. The sample consisted of PBMCs, taken before TCRalphabeta/CD19-depleted stem cell transplant. The origin of the receptors is a girl aged 2 to 9 with congenital amegakaryocytic thrombocytopenia, due to receive a stem cell transplant.

This clonotype showed up just a few times. The rearrangement links TRBV7-9 to TRBJ2-2; 7 nucleotides agree with TRBD2. This CDR3 contains 16 residues. The V gene end was trimmed by 1 base and the J gene end by 4 bases; junction bases not matched to a gene: 6. Germline CDR1 is SEHNR and CDR2 is FQNEAQ (reference sequence). CDR3 amino acids: CASSLELALLTGELFF. In nucleotides, the CDR3 is TGTGCCAGCAGCTTAGAACTAGCGTTACTCACCGGGGAGCTGTTTTTT.

This clonotype was detected many times. The gene calls are TRBV28 and TRBJ1-1, with D uncertain. Deletions cut 5 bases from V and 9 bases from J, with 13 bases between. CDR3 length: 12 residues. CDR1 and CDR2 from the germline V gene are MDHEN and SYDVKM. The CDR3 nucleotides are TGTGCCAGCAGTATAAAAGGTAGACAAGCTTTCTTT. Protein sequence: CASSIKGRQAFF.

This clonotype appeared a few times. The rearrangement joins TRBV5-1 to TRBJ2-1; TRBD2 agrees at 12 bases. The V segment lost 4 bases and the J segment 6 bases; nucleotides outside the gene matches: 8. Looked up from germline, CDR1 is SGHRS and CDR2 is YFSETQ. CDR3 length equals 16 residues. The CDR3 loop reads CASSASGRAWGNEQFF. As DNA, the CDR3 is TGCGCCAGCAGCGCTAGCGGGAGGGCCTGGGGCAATGAGCAGTTCTTC.

This chain joins TRBV20-1 and TRBJ2-3; D possibly corresponds to TRBD1 (5 bases). V was cut by 4 bases and J by 4 bases, with 15 bases left in between. The germline V gene has CDR1 DFQATT and CDR2 SNEGSKA (reference sequence). The CDR3 sequence is 14 residues long. The CDR3 coding sequence is TGCAGTGCTATATTGGGGCGGCCCCCAGATACGCAGTATTTT. Encoded protein: CSAILGRPPDTQYF.

This clonotype was recorded at least ten times. The rearrangement uses TRBV29-1 and TRBJ2-1; TRBD2 agrees at 11 bases. The CDR3 length is 17 residues. J gave up 4 bases and V 6 bases, and 14 bases lay outside the gene matches. Germline V gene lookup returns CDR1 SQVTM and CDR2 ANQGSEA. The CDR3, as DNA: TGCAGCGTGACCGGTACCACTAGCGGGAGTCGGTACAATGAGCAGTTCTTC. Amino acid sequence: CSVTGTTSGSRYNEQFF.

The CDR3 loop reads CASNSQSGGPFGTDTQYF. CDR3 nucleotide sequence: TGTGCCAGCAACTCCCAATCGGGAGGGCCGTTTGGGACAGATACGCAGTATTTT. The rearrangement uses TRBV12-3 or TRBV12-4 and TRBJ2-3; 8 bases line up with TRBD2. This CDR3 contains 18 residues. V dropped 7 bases and J dropped 3; count of bases not matched to a gene: 18.

CDR3 DNA sequence: TGCAGTGCTAGGGACTCCACTCTACTAGCGGGGCCCGCGAACACCGGGGAGCTGTTTTTT. Translated, it gives CSARDSTLLAGPANTGELFF. The rearrangement joins TRBV20-1 to TRBJ2-2; 10 bases are shared with TRBD2. V trimming: 3 bases; J trimming: 0 bases; junction bases outside the gene matches: 16. The CDR3 extends over 20 amino acids. Germline V lookup: CDR1 DFQATT, CDR2 SNEGSKA (reference sequence).

This chain connects TRBV20-1 to TRBJ2-1, with 7 bases that match TRBD1. The CDR3 consists of 15 residues. After removal of 3 bases from V and 0 bases from J, the junction contained 5 bases not matched to a gene. Germline CDR1 DFQATT, CDR2 SNEGSKA (reference sequence). CDR3 loop: CSARDRRSSYNEQFF. Here the CDR3 DNA reads TGCAGTGCTAGGGACAGGCGATCCTCCTACAATGAGCAGTTCTTC.

This clonotype was detected ten times or more. This chain links TRBV5-1 with TRBJ2-2; D ambiguous. Trimming took 2 bases from V and 3 from J, leaving 11 bases between them. Germline V CDR1 and CDR2: SGHRS, YFSETQ. This CDR3 has 15 residues. The CDR3 DNA reads as TGCGCCAGCAGCTTTGGTGGCCGCGACACCGGGGAGCTGTTTTTT. Translation: CASSFGGRDTGELFF.

Ten or more counts support this clonotype. The chain carries TRBV5-1 and TRBJ2-1; D might be TRBD1 or TRBD2, each matching 5 bases. The CDR3 has 12 residues. Trimming removed 1 base from V and 10 bases from J, with 9 bases in between. CDR1 is SGHRS and CDR2 is YFSETQ in the germline V gene. In nucleotides, the CDR3 is TGCGCCAGCAGCTTGTTGTGGGACGAGCAGTTCTTC. As protein: CASSLLWDEQFF.

This clonotype was seen many times. The chain joins TRBV5-1 to TRBJ1-1; a weak D match, TRBD1 (5 bases). Trimming pared 1 base from V and 4 bases from J, leaving 20 bases between. CDR3 length: 17 residues. Per the germline V gene, CDR1 is SGHRS and CDR2 is YFSETQ. CDR3 bases: TGCGCCAGCAGCTTGACAGGACACCCAGCGGGGGGCACTGAAGCTTTCTTT. It encodes CASSLTGHPAGGTEAFF.

In its sample, this clonotype was seen many times. The genes are TRBV5-1 and TRBJ2-1, with TRBD2 as a possible D gene (6 bases). The length of the CDR3 is 19 residues. From germline, CDR1 is SGHRS and CDR2 YFSETQ. Trimming pared 4 bases from V and 8 bases from J, leaving 31 bases between. The CDR3 DNA is TGCGCCAGCAGCCCTTCCGGACTCGGAGGGCCCCCGCTTGAGGATGAGCAGTTCTTC. Translated: CASSPSGLGGPPLEDEQFF.

This clonotype was recorded at least ten times. V gene TRBV12-3 or TRBV12-4 combines with J gene TRBJ1-5, with D perhaps TRBD1 (5 bases). The germline V and J ends were trimmed by 6 bases and 3 bases, with 15 bases remaining between them. The length of the CDR3 is 15 residues. CDR3 sequence (DNA): TGTGCCAGCAGACCCCGGGACGGTTTCAATCAGCCCCAGCATTTT. As protein: CASRPRDGFNQPQHF.

V is TRBV6-5 and J is TRBJ1-1; D ambiguous. Germline V CDR1 and CDR2: MNHEY, SVGAGI. This CDR3 has 15 amino acids. V lost 0 bases to trimming and J lost 4 bases, with 12 bases between them. The CDR3 nucleotides read TGTGCCAGCAGTTACTCGATTTTCGGGGTCACTGAAGCTTTCTTT. Translation: CASSYSIFGVTEAFF.

The sample holds many counts of this clonotype. This chain links TRBV10-2 with TRBJ1-1; 7 positions match TRBD1. The ends lost 6 bases at V and 4 bases at J; junction bases unmatched: 5. Germline CDR1 and CDR2: WSHSY and SAAADI. The CDR3 contains 13 residues. CDR3 sequence reads: CASRFQGGTEAFF. CDR3 bases: TGCGCCAGCAGGTTCCAGGGGGGCACTGAAGCTTTCTTT.

The chain employs TRBV7-2 and TRBJ1-6, with TRBD1 identical over 7 bases. The V gene end was trimmed by 5 bases and the J gene end by 7 bases; junction bases not matched to a gene: 11. Per the germline V gene, CDR1 is SGHTA and CDR2 is FQGNSA. The CDR3 has 16 amino acids. CDR3 region: CASSMLPGQVNSPLHF. The CDR3 DNA follows: TGTGCCAGCAGCATGCTTCCTGGACAGGTCAATTCACCCCTCCACTTT.

This clonotype was found a few times. V is TRBV20-1 and J is TRBJ2-7; D uncertain. This CDR3 spans 14 amino acids. CDR1 DFQATT and CDR2 SNEGSKA come from the germline V gene (reference sequence). Trimming pared 0 bases from V and 3 bases from J, leaving 12 bases between. In nucleotides, the CDR3 is TGCAGTGCTAGAGATCTGGGCAGGTTCTACGAGCAGTACTTC. This gives the protein CSARDLGRFYEQYF.

This clonotype was counted ten times or more. The V call is TRBV20-1, the J call TRBJ1-1; D remains ambiguous. The V and J ends lost 2 bases and 5 bases respectively, with 12 bases between them. The CDR3 consists of 13 residues. The germline CDR1 and CDR2 sequences are DFQATT and SNEGSKA (reference sequence). The CDR3 protein is CSARKGGGTEAFF. The CDR3 coding sequence is TGCAGTGCTAGAAAAGGTGGAGGGACTGAAGCTTTCTTT.

This clonotype has only a few counts. This chain's CDR3 is CASSSRGPGELFF. The CDR3 region has the DNA TGCGCCAGCAGTTCCAGGGGGCCCGGGGAGCTGTTTTTT. V and J are TRBV5-1 and TRBJ2-2; TRBD1 aligns across 8 bases. The CDR3 has 13 amino acids. The germline gives CDR1 SGHRS, CDR2 YFSETQ. The V and J ends lost 5 bases and 6 bases, in that order; junction bases with no gene match: 3. The full variable domain, rest sourced from reference TRBV5-1 and TRBJ2-2, is KAGVTQTPRYLIKTRGQQVTLSCSPISGHRSVSWYQQTPGQGLQFLFEYFSETQRNKGNFPGRFSGRQFSNSRSEMNVSTLELGDSALYLCASSSRGPGELFFGEGSRLTVL.

In this sample, this clonotype turned up many times. The chain employs TRBV18 and TRBJ2-2; TRBD1 matches 9 bases. The CDR3 has 15 amino acids. Germline-derived CDR1 and CDR2 are KGHSH and LQKENI. V shed 8 bases, J shed 1 base, and the junction held 5 bases outside the gene matches. The CDR3 bases are TGTGCCAGCAGCCCGGGACAGGGGAACACCGGGGAGCTGTTTTTT. This translates into CASSPGQGNTGELFF.

About this clonotype: This may come from a read error, since a much larger clone is one base off. The V gene is TRBV28, the J gene TRBJ2-5; no clear D gene. CDR1 and CDR2 from the germline V gene are MDHEN and SYDVKM. V gave up 6 bases and J gave up 4 bases, with 15 bases separating them. The CDR3 length is 14 residues. The CDR3 sequence: CASRPALAGETQYF. CDR3 nucleotides: TGTGCCAGCAGACCCGCATTGGCTGGAGAGACCCAGTACTTC.

This clonotype came up a few times. This sequence joins TRBV9 and TRBJ2-5; unclear D gene. Trimming stripped 3 bases from V and 5 bases from J, with 14 bases between. The CDR3 consists of 14 residues. The germline V gene encodes CDR1 SGDLS and CDR2 YYNGEE. The CDR3: CASSGGTSLETQYF. The CDR3 DNA sequence: TGTGCCAGCAGCGGAGGCACGAGCTTGGAGACCCAGTACTTC.

The chain employs TRBV7-9 and TRBJ1-1; no reliable D call. The V end lost 5 bases, the J end lost 1 base, and 14 bases lay between the germline ends. Germline-derived CDR1 and CDR2 are SEHNR and FQNEAQ (reference sequence). The CDR3 loop spans 15 amino acids. Here the CDR3 DNA reads TGTGCCAGCAGCCCGGGTCAGTGGGGGAACACTGAAGCTTTCTTT. Amino acid sequence: CASSPGQWGNTEAFF.

This clonotype was detected ten times or more. The rearrangement joins TRBV11-2 to TRBJ2-7; D not certain. CDR1 is SGHAT, CDR2 FQNNGV, per germline. This CDR3 region has 16 residues. V lost 1 base to trimming and J lost 0 bases, with 13 bases between them. In DNA form, the CDR3 reads TGTGCCAGCAGCTTAGGGCCGCTGGTTTCCTCCTACGAGCAGTACTTC. It encodes CASSLGPLVSSYEQYF.

The chain has TRBV19 and TRBJ1-5, with D perhaps matching TRBD1 (5 bases). Trimming took 4 bases from V and 9 from J, leaving 13 bases between them. The length of the CDR3 is 13 residues. The germline CDR1 and CDR2 sequences are LNHDA and SQIVND (reference sequence). In DNA form, the CDR3 reads TGTGCCAGTAGTACGGGGCTTGGAGTGCCCCAGCATTTT. It codes for CASSTGLGVPQHF.

This clonotype was detected many times. Compared with germline, one end of the junction differs, possibly owing to a read error. The J gene is TRBJ2-7, the V gene TRBV5-1; 7 positions agree with TRBD1. Germline assignment: CDR1 SGHRS and CDR2 YFSETQ. The CDR3 extends over 13 amino acids. The CDR3 region has the DNA TGTGCCAGCAGCTTCGGGACAGCCTACGAGCAGTACTTC. As protein: CASSFGTAYEQYF.

In this sample, this clonotype turned up a few times. V and J are TRBV20-1 and TRBJ1-3; no definite D call. Germline-derived CDR1 and CDR2 are DFQATT and SNEGSKA (reference sequence). The CDR3 spans 13 residues. V lost 2 bases to trimming and J lost 2 bases, with 7 bases between them. The CDR3 region is CSARTPTGNTIYF. In DNA, the CDR3 is TGCAGTGCTAGAACCCCTACTGGAAACACCATATATTTT.